This TCR beta chain was retrieved from a study of T cell repertoires in cytomegalovirus infection. The overall study: CMV epitopes in the study were HLA-C-restricted (recently identified) and HLA-B-restricted (well studied). Public TCR beta signatures marked donors with CMV infection and the matching HLA.

This clonotype was found many times. Its antigen is not known. MiXCR was run by TCRdb on the reads, yielding one entry per CDR3 protein. The sample contains some 920,000 distinct CDR3 sequences, less than 35% of which appear only once. Germline CDR1 is SGHVS and CDR2 is FQNEAQ. Trimming removed 10 bases at V and 1 base at J, with 31 bases between. This CDR3 is 19 amino acids long. This TCR derives from a human donor in good health (CMV status not recorded). Some clones in this sample may be carry-over from other donors' samples. The specimen was cultured CD8+ T cells from PBMCs, collected from culture after CMV antigen stimulation. This chain uses TRBV7-8 with TRBJ1-1; a possible D gene is TRBD1 (6 bases). The CDR3 bases are TGTGCCACCATTGGGAACAGGGCGGCCCCCACGACGACGAACACTGAAGCTTTCTTT. This gives the protein CATIGNRAAPTTTNTEAFF.